Listed here are 25 T cell receptor beta chains from one sample, sequenced in a study of T cell repertoires in cytomegalovirus infection. TCRdb reanalysed the reads using MiXCR and keeps one entry per CDR3 protein. Among approximately 250,000 distinct CDR3 sequences listed, 6.5% were seen once. Sample: PBMCs. These receptors originate from a human donor in good health (CMV status not recorded). Some clones in this sample may be carry-over from other donors' samples.

This clonotype was picked up many times. V is TRBV7-2 and J is TRBJ1-1; maybe TRBD1 (6 bases). V was trimmed by 4 bases and J by 4 bases, leaving 13 bases between them. The CDR3 runs to 14 residues. The germline V gene has CDR1 SGHTA and CDR2 FQGNSA. The CDR3 coding sequence is TGTGCCAGCAGCTCGTGGGGGCGAGGCACTGAAGCTTTCTTT. Translated: CASSSWGRGTEAFF.

This clonotype was seen ten or more times. The V and J genes are TRBV5-1 and TRBJ2-1, with 8 bases lining up with TRBD2. The germline CDR1 and CDR2 sequences are SGHRS and YFSETQ. This CDR3 spans 15 amino acids. J was trimmed by 6 bases and V by 4 bases; bases with no gene match: 9. The CDR3 DNA is TGCGCCAGCAGCGTCTCCGGGACTAGAATCAATGAGCAGTTCTTC. Translating it yields CASSVSGTRINEQFF.

At least ten counts were recorded for this clonotype. This chain uses TRBV30 with TRBJ2-3; D not certain. V was trimmed by 2 bases and J by 5 bases, leaving 8 bases between them. The CDR3 contains 12 residues. Germline V gene lookup returns CDR1 GTSNPN and CDR2 SVGIG (reference sequence). The CDR3 DNA reads TGTGCCTGGAGTATGTGGGGAGATACGCAGTATTTT. It translates to CAWSMWGDTQYF.

The V and J genes are TRBV29-1 and TRBJ2-5; D remains ambiguous. CDR3 length: 11 amino acids. V was shortened by 8 bases and J by 5 bases, with 12 bases between the two germline ends. Germline V lookup: CDR1 SQVTM, CDR2 ANQGSEA. Here the CDR3 DNA reads TGCAGCTCACGATCTGGGGAGACCCAGTACTTC. Translated, it gives CSSRSGETQYF.

This clonotype was seen at least ten times. The V call is TRBV20-1, the J call TRBJ2-1, with TRBD1 as a possible D gene (6 bases). Trimming stripped 5 bases from V and 12 bases from J, with 23 bases between. Germline CDR1 and CDR2: DFQATT and SNEGSKA (reference sequence). This CDR3 is built from 14 residues. The CDR3 nucleotides are TGCAGTGCTCCGACTTTTCAGGGGCGTCAGCGGCAGTTCTTC. This translates into CSAPTFQGRQRQFF.

This clonotype appeared a few times. The V call is TRBV19, the J call TRBJ1-5; tentatively, D is TRBD1 (5 bases). Germline-derived CDR1 and CDR2 are LNHDA and SQIVND (reference sequence). With 7 bases removed from V and 5 bases from J, the gap between germline ends came to 12 bases. The CDR3 loop spans 13 amino acids. The CDR3 DNA sequence: TGTGCCAGTACCCGGGACGGCTATCAGCCCCAGCATTTT. Translating it yields CASTRDGYQPQHF. The full variable domain, in which reference TRBV19 and TRBJ1-5 provide the parts outside the CDR3, is DGGITQSPKYLFRKEGQNVTLSCEQNLNHDAMYWYRQDPGQGLRLIYYSQIVNDFQKGDIAEGYSVSREKKESFPLTVTSAQKNPTAFYLCASTRDGYQPQHFGDGTRLSIL.

A few counts support this clonotype. The chain is built from TRBV29-1 and TRBJ2-3; D may match TRBD1 or TRBD2 (6 bases each). Germline lookup yields CDR1 SQVTM and CDR2 ANQGSEA. The CDR3 is 16 residues long. Trimming took off 1 base at V and 0 bases at J, with 14 bases between the two ends. DNA of the CDR3: TGCAGCGTTGAAGGTGACGGGGGCCTAAGCACAGATACGCAGTATTTT. It is translated as CSVEGDGGLSTDTQYF.

This clonotype has just a few counts. The rearrangement joins TRBV3-1 to TRBJ2-1; D is ambiguous. The ends were cut back, 8 bases at V and 8 bases at J, with 13 bases in the middle. The CDR3 is made up of 12 amino acids. Germline lookup yields CDR1 LGHDT and CDR2 YNNKEL (reference sequence). CDR3 sequence (DNA): TGTGCCAGCTCCCTAGGCCCAGATGAGCAGTTCTTC. Amino acid sequence: CASSLGPDEQFF.

The chain couples TRBV12-3 or TRBV12-4 to TRBJ1-2; 8 bases are a match to TRBD1. This CDR3 contains 14 residues. The junction had 5 bases not matched to a gene; V was cut back by 4 bases and J by 4 bases. The CDR3 loop reads CASSSFGTGYGYTF. CDR3 coding DNA: TGTGCCAGCAGTTCTTTCGGGACAGGCTATGGCTACACCTTC.

This clonotype showed up many times. CDR3 region: CATSISGGESYNEQFF. The CDR3 region has the DNA TGTGCCACCAGCATTAGCGGGGGGGAGTCCTACAATGAGCAGTTCTTC. The chain recombines TRBV15 with TRBJ2-1; TRBD2 matches at 11 bases. With V trimmed by 4 bases and J by 1 base, 3 bases remained unmatched. The CDR3 totals 16 residues. CDR1 is LNHNV and CDR2 is YYDKDF in the germline V gene (reference sequence).

This clonotype came up many times. In DNA form, the CDR3 reads TGTGCCAGCAGCTTACAGGGTACCGGGGAGCTGTTTTTT. This encodes CASSLQGTGELFF. The chain uses TRBV7-2 and TRBJ2-2, with a possible D match to TRBD1 (5 bases). The CDR3 has 13 amino acids. Trimming cost V 2 bases and J 5 bases, with 6 bases left between them. In germline, CDR1 is SGHTA, CDR2 FQGNSA.

The sample holds many counts of this clonotype. This chain connects TRBV11-2 to TRBJ1-1; D possibly corresponds to TRBD1 (5 bases). There are 14 residues in the CDR3. The germline V and J ends were trimmed by 5 bases and 1 base, with 11 bases remaining between them. CDR1 is SGHAT, CDR2 FQNNGV, per germline. CDR3 sequence reads: CASSQAGGNTEAFF. CDR3 nucleotide sequence: TGTGCCAGCAGCCAAGCGGGGGGGAACACTGAAGCTTTCTTT.

CDR3 amino acids: CASSEASGAGGEQFF. CDR3 nucleotides: TGTGCCAGCAGTGAAGCCTCAGGGGCAGGAGGCGAGCAGTTCTTC. The chain links TRBV6-1 to TRBJ2-1, with D possibly TRBD1 on 6 matching bases. Looked up from germline, CDR1 is MNHNS and CDR2 is SASEGT. Trimming cost V 0 bases and J 10 bases, with 16 bases left between them. This CDR3 has 15 residues.

This clonotype was seen at least ten times. The chain combines TRBV28 with TRBJ2-4, with D possibly TRBD1 on 6 matching bases. CDR1 MDHEN and CDR2 SYDVKM come from the germline V gene. Trimming pared 8 bases from V and 1 base from J, leaving 12 bases between. This CDR3 has 14 amino acids. The CDR3 loop reads CASERQVAKNIQYF. CDR3 nucleotides: TGTGCCAGCGAAAGACAGGTGGCCAAAAACATTCAGTACTTC.

This chain uses TRBV12-3 or TRBV12-4 with TRBJ1-2, with TRBD1 as a possible D gene (5 bases). The CDR3 totals 13 residues. Trimming cost V 6 bases and J 5 bases, with 13 bases left between them. The CDR3 here is CASSTPAGYGYTF. The CDR3, as DNA: TGTGCCAGCAGCACCCCCGCAGGGTATGGCTACACCTTC.

This clonotype was detected many times. The V call is TRBV14, the J call TRBJ1-2; 7 nucleotides align to TRBD1. The germline V gene has CDR1 SGHDN and CDR2 FVKESK. V gave up 0 bases and J gave up 7 bases; unmatched junction bases: 8. The CDR3 extends over 15 amino acids. The CDR3 DNA sequence: TGTGCCAGCAGCCAAGAAAACAGGGGTGGATTTGGCTACACCTTC. Translation: CASSQENRGGFGYTF.

Ten or more counts support this clonotype. Here the CDR3 DNA reads TGTGCCGGAGCCCGGGATCGACAGACCGAGCAGTACTTC. Translated: CAGARDRQTEQYF. This chain connects TRBV7-2 to TRBJ2-7; possibly TRBD1 or TRBD2 for D (5 bases each). Between the trimmed V and J ends, which lost 11 bases and 6 bases, there was a span of 20 bases. Germline V gene sequence: CDR1 SGHTA, CDR2 FQGNSA. The CDR3 runs to 13 residues.

This clonotype was detected many times. The rearrangement joins TRBV6-5 to TRBJ1-6; TRBD1 aligns across 7 bases. Trimming removed 8 bases from V and 3 bases from J; junction bases left unmatched: 22. This CDR3 is built from 20 residues. Germline-derived CDR1 and CDR2 are MNHEY and SVGAGI. This CDR3 is CASQTVSGQTTFNYNSPLHF. CDR3 nucleotide sequence: TGTGCCAGCCAAACGGTATCGGGACAGACGACCTTCAACTATAATTCACCCCTCCACTTT.

In its sample, this clonotype was seen many times. This chain uses TRBV5-1 with TRBJ2-4, with D perhaps matching TRBD1 or TRBD2 (6 bases each). This CDR3 region has 15 residues. V lost 4 bases and J lost 11, with 22 bases in between. Germline CDR1 reads SGHRS; CDR2 reads YFSETQ. In DNA, the CDR3 is TGCGCCAGCAGCCAGAATACCGGAGGGGGAAATGTTCAGTACTTC. It specifies CASSQNTGGGNVQYF.

This clonotype was seen ten or more times. The genes are TRBV19 and TRBJ2-3; D not resolved. Trimming pared 6 bases from V and 0 bases from J, leaving 7 bases between. The germline V gene encodes CDR1 LNHDA and CDR2 SQIVND (reference sequence). The CDR3 length is 13 residues. The CDR3 nucleotides read TGTGCCAGTAGGTCGGATAGCACAGATACGCAGTATTTT. This encodes CASRSDSTDTQYF.

The table lists this clonotype with many counts. The chain links TRBV28 to TRBJ1-2; D is undetermined. The CDR3 has 12 amino acids. Trimming shortened V by 3 bases and J by 4 bases, and 6 bases separated the two germline ends. Germline V CDR1 and CDR2: MDHEN, SYDVKM. CDR3: CASSFGSYGYTF. The CDR3 nucleotides are TGTGCCAGCAGTTTTGGCAGCTATGGCTACACCTTC.

Note on this clonotype: A read error is possible here, since a much larger clone lies one base away. The chain carries TRBV29-1 and TRBJ2-5, with D maybe TRBD1 (6 bases). CDR3 length equals 12 residues. CDR1 and CDR2 from the germline V gene are SQVTM and ANQGSEA. DNA for the CDR3: TGCAACGTTGGGACATCCCAAGAGACCCAGTACTTC. This gives the protein CNVGTSQETQYF.

The chain recombines TRBV6-5 with TRBJ2-1; D unclear. The germline V gene encodes CDR1 MNHEY and CDR2 SVGAGI. CDR3 length equals 11 residues. The V end was cut by 6 bases, the J end by 5 bases, with 5 bases between. Written as DNA, the CDR3 is TGTGCCAGCAGAAGGCACAATGAGCAGTTCTTC. Its translation: CASRRHNEQFF.

This clonotype was counted a few times. The gene calls are TRBV3-1 and TRBJ1-2, with D perhaps TRBD1 (5 bases). Germline-derived CDR1 and CDR2 are LGHDT and YNNKEL (reference sequence). The V end lost 4 bases, the J end lost 5 bases, and 14 bases lay between the germline ends. This CDR3 region has 14 residues. The chain's CDR3 is CASSRGRNVYGYTF. For the CDR3, the DNA is TGTGCCAGCAGCCGGGGACGGAATGTTTATGGCTACACCTTC.

The table lists this clonotype with a few counts. The chain combines TRBV12-3 or TRBV12-4 with TRBJ2-3; possibly TRBD2 for D (5 bases). CDR3 size: 14 residues. V was trimmed by 6 bases and J by 3 bases, leaving 13 bases between them. CDR3 in DNA: TGTGCCAGCAGCCCATCTTCGGGGACAGATACGCAGTATTTT. This sequence encodes CASSPSSGTDTQYF.